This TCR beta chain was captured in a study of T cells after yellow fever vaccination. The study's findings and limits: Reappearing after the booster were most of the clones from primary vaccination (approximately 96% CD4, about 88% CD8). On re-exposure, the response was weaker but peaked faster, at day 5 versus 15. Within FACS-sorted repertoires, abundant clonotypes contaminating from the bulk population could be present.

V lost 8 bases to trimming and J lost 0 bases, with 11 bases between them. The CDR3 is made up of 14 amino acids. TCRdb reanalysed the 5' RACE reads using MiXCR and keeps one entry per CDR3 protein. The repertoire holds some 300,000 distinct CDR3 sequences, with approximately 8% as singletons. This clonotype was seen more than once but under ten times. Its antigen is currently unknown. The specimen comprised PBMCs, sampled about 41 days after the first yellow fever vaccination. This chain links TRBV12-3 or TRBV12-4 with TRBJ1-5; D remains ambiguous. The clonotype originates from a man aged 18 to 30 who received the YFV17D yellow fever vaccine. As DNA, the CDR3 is TGTGCCAGCGCACCCGGGCCTAGCAATCAGCCCCAGCATTTT. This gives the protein CASAPGPSNQPQHF.